The 30 T cell receptor beta chains given below trace back to one sample, sequenced in a study of blood T cells in healthy people across ages. With a J-beta primer mix and a sample-barcoded 5' primer, a second PCR ran about 7 to 11 cycles. TCRdb processed the 5' RACE reads anew with MiXCR; each CDR3 protein has one entry. The sample includes 500,000 to 650,000 distinct CDR3 sequences, 27% of them seen just once. The sample was also reused in another study, on T cells of mothers and their children.

Sequenced input: blood. Source of these receptors: a boy aged 2 to 10 in good health.

There are a few counts of this clonotype. The rearrangement links TRBV12-3 or TRBV12-4 to TRBJ2-1, with 7 bases aligning to TRBD1. This CDR3 contains 13 residues. J lost 8 bases, V lost 10 bases, and 11 bases had no gene match. This CDR3 is CANRDSRTDEQFF. CDR3 nucleotide sequence: TGTGCCAACCGGGACAGTCGGACAGATGAGCAGTTCTTC.

The chain couples TRBV4-1 to TRBJ1-1; 9 bases fit TRBD1. Germline CDR1 and CDR2: MGHRA and YSYEKL. V was clipped by 5 bases and J by 0 bases; unmatched bases: 7. The CDR3 loop spans 16 amino acids. This CDR3 is CASSDRDRVVNTEAFF. For the CDR3, the DNA is TGCGCCAGCAGCGACCGGGACAGGGTCGTGAACACTGAAGCTTTCTTT.

The sample holds a few counts of this clonotype. The chain has TRBV3-1 and TRBJ1-6; no firm D call. V lost 1 base, J lost 0 bases, and 7 bases lay in between. The germline CDR1 and CDR2 sequences are LGHDT and YNNKEL (reference sequence). The CDR3 consists of 16 residues. The CDR3 nucleotides read TGTGCCAGCAGCCAAGGGGCGAACTCCTATAATTCACCCCTCCACTTT. As protein: CASSQGANSYNSPLHF.

The chain employs TRBV29-1 and TRBJ2-1, with a tentative D call TRBD1 (5 bases). This CDR3 spans 13 amino acids. Germline CDR1 SQVTM, CDR2 ANQGSEA. V gave up 4 bases and J gave up 2 bases, with 9 bases separating them. The CDR3 coding sequence is TGCAGCGTTGGGGGCAGAGCCTACAATGAGCAGTTCTTC. Protein sequence: CSVGGRAYNEQFF.

The chain uses TRBV7-6 and TRBJ2-1; D might be TRBD2 (6 bases). In germline, CDR1 is SGHVS, CDR2 FNYEAQ. CDR3 length: 15 amino acids. Deletions cut 5 bases from V and 5 bases from J, with 16 bases between. The CDR3 loop is CASSPELAVNNEQFF. Here the CDR3 DNA reads TGTGCCAGCAGCCCGGAACTAGCAGTTAACAATGAGCAGTTCTTC.

The J gene is TRBJ1-4, the V gene TRBV5-1, with TRBD1 as a possible D gene (5 bases). This CDR3 contains 15 residues. V was shortened by 0 bases and J by 3 bases, with 9 bases between the two germline ends. Germline CDR1 reads SGHRS; CDR2 reads YFSETQ. The CDR3 bases are TGCGCCAGCAGCTTGGCGGGGCTTTCTAATGAAAAACTGTTTTTT. It specifies CASSLAGLSNEKLFF. The full variable domain, in which reference TRBV5-1 and TRBJ1-4 provide the parts outside the CDR3, is KAGVTQTPRYLIKTRGQQVTLSCSPISGHRSVSWYQQTPGQGLQFLFEYFSETQRNKGNFPGRFSGRQFSNSRSEMNVSTLELGDSALYLCASSLAGLSNEKLFFGSGTQLSVL.

This clonotype has a handful of counts. V gene TRBV7-9 combines with J gene TRBJ1-6; D uncertain. This CDR3 contains 15 residues. Germline V lookup: CDR1 SEHNR, CDR2 FQNEAQ (reference sequence). Between the trimmed V and J ends, which lost 4 bases and 10 bases, there was a span of 17 bases. The CDR3 DNA is TGTGCCAGCAGCTCCATGAGATGGGGTGGATCACCCCTCCACTTT. Translation gives CASSSMRWGGSPLHF.

This clonotype was picked up a small number of times. The chain combines TRBV5-4 with TRBJ2-5, with 11 bases lining up with TRBD2. CDR1 SGHNT and CDR2 YYREEE come from the germline V gene (reference sequence). The CDR3 has 17 amino acids. Losses at the gene ends were 5 bases for V and 3 bases for J; bases not matched to a gene: 12. The CDR3 nucleotides read TGTGCCAGCAGTTCCACCGGTAGCGGGAGGGCCGAAGAGACCCAGTACTTC. Translated, it gives CASSSTGSGRAEETQYF.

This clonotype was picked up a small number of times. V usage is TRBV9 and J usage is TRBJ1-5; D is uncertain. The V gene lost 4 bases and the J gene lost 3 bases, with 8 bases spanning the gap. Germline values: CDR1 SGDLS, CDR2 YYNGEE. This CDR3 is 13 amino acids long. Written as DNA, the CDR3 is TGTGCCAGCAGCCCCCGGCCCAATCAGCCCCAGCATTTT. Protein: CASSPRPNQPQHF.

The chain carries TRBV7-6 and TRBJ2-7; 8 nucleotides align to TRBD2. V lost 1 base, J lost 4 bases, and 6 bases stayed unmatched. This CDR3 has 15 residues. Germline assignment: CDR1 SGHVS and CDR2 FNYEAQ. CDR3 region: CASSLGVAGSYEQYF. CDR3 nucleotides: TGTGCCAGCAGCTTAGGAGTAGCGGGGTCATACGAGCAGTACTTC.

The gene calls are TRBV7-9 and TRBJ1-4; 8 bases are shared with TRBD1. The CDR3 loop spans 17 amino acids. The junction had 11 bases not matched to a gene; V was cut back by 0 bases and J by 8 bases. The germline gives CDR1 SEHNR, CDR2 FQNEAQ (reference sequence). DNA of the CDR3: TGTGCCAGCAGCTTAGCCCTCGGGACAGGCGGGTCCGAAAAACTGTTTTTT. As protein: CASSLALGTGGSEKLFF. The full variable domain, completed using reference TRBV7-9 and TRBJ1-4, is DTGVSQNPRHKITKRGQNVTFRCDPISEHNRLYWYRQTLGQGPEFLTYFQNEAQLEKSRLLSDRFSAERPKGSFSTLEIQRTEQGDSAMYLCASSLALGTGGSEKLFFGSGTQLSVL.

The genes are TRBV21-1 and TRBJ2-3; the D call in the table, TRBD2, was not verified against the DNA. TRBV21-1 is assigned pseudogene status. The CDR3 runs to 19 residues. The CDR3 protein is CASSKEAEREMGVTDTQYF. CDR3 coding DNA: TGTGCCAGCAGCAAAGAGGCAGAGCGGGAGATGGGTGTCACAGATACGCAGTATTTT.

J is TRBJ2-2 and V is TRBV7-6; D is unclear. V lost 2 bases and J lost 4, with 11 bases in between. The CDR3 length is 15 residues. The germline V gene has CDR1 SGHVS and CDR2 FNYEAQ. The CDR3 here is CASSLQTLATGELFF. The CDR3 coding sequence is TGTGCCAGCAGCTTACAGACCTTAGCCACCGGGGAGCTGTTTTTT.

In its sample, this clonotype was seen a few times. The genes are TRBV6-5 and TRBJ2-1; D is possibly TRBD1 or TRBD2 (5 bases each). Trimming cost V 2 bases and J 12 bases, with 8 bases left between them. The germline V gene has CDR1 MNHEY and CDR2 SVGAGI. This CDR3 comprises 11 residues. The CDR3 spells CASSYGGLQFF. The CDR3 DNA sequence: TGTGCCAGCAGTTACGGGGGTCTGCAGTTCTTC.

This clonotype has a handful of counts. This rearrangement joins TRBV29-1 to TRBJ1-2; unclear D gene. CDR3 size: 12 residues. The germline gives CDR1 SQVTM, CDR2 ANQGSEA. Trimming pared 4 bases from V and 2 bases from J, leaving 8 bases between. CDR3 protein: CSVGGPNYGYTF. In DNA form, the CDR3 reads TGCAGCGTTGGGGGTCCCAACTATGGCTACACCTTC.

About this clonotype itself: This CDR3 fails to terminate in the conserved phenylalanine or tryptophan, so it likely reflects a read error. V usage is TRBV24-1 and J usage is TRBJ2-2; 10 bases align to TRBD2. The ends lost 9 bases at V and 2 bases at J; junction bases unmatched: 2. CDR3 length: 14 residues. Germline-derived CDR1 and CDR2 are KGHDR and SFDVKD. The CDR3 sequence: CATGTSANTGELFV. The CDR3 DNA sequence: TGTGCCACCGGGACTAGCGCCAACACCGGGGAGCTGTTTGTT.

A few counts support this clonotype. The chain is built from TRBV11-3 and TRBJ2-2, with a weak D call TRBD2 (6 bases). The CDR3 totals 14 residues. The V and J ends lost 1 base and 4 bases respectively, with 7 bases between them. Germline CDR1 and CDR2: SGHNT and YENEEA. The CDR3 DNA follows: TGTGCCAGCAGCTTAGTCGGGAGCACCGGGGAGCTGTTTTTT. Translation gives CASSLVGSTGELFF.

The chain links TRBV20-1 to TRBJ2-7; weak D call: TRBD2 (6 bases). CDR1 and CDR2 (germline): DFQATT, SNEGSKA (reference sequence). Trimming pared 3 bases from V and 2 bases from J, leaving 11 bases between. The CDR3 is made up of 13 amino acids. The chain's CDR3 is CSARLGGAYEQYF. The CDR3 DNA follows: TGCAGTGCTAGGCTCGGGGGAGCCTACGAGCAGTACTTC.

Regarding this clonotype: An end of the junction does not agree with germline; a read error may underlie this. The V call is TRBV7-2, the J call TRBJ2-1; 8 positions agree with TRBD2. CDR1 SGHTA and CDR2 FQGNSA come from the germline V gene. The CDR3 extends over 19 amino acids. In nucleotides, the CDR3 is TGTGCCAGCAGCTCTCGCCTGTCCCCCGGGACTAGTTACTCCAATCAGCAGTTCTTC. It encodes CASSSRLSPGTSYSNQQFF.

A few counts support this clonotype. V is TRBV7-9 and J is TRBJ2-7; TRBD2 agrees at 12 bases. V shed 2 bases, J shed 5 bases, and the junction held 7 bases outside the gene matches. Germline V CDR1 and CDR2: SEHNR, FQNEAQ (reference sequence). This CDR3 is 16 amino acids long. For the CDR3, the DNA is TGTGCCAGCAGCTTATCTAGCGGGAGGGCCGGCGACGAGCAGTACTTC. It codes for CASSLSSGRAGDEQYF.

This clonotype occurred a few times. This chain connects TRBV18 to TRBJ1-5; 8 nucleotides match TRBD1. Germline loops: CDR1 KGHSH, CDR2 LQKENI. This CDR3 has 15 residues. V lost 6 bases and J lost 5; bases outside the gene matches: 9. CDR3 bases: TGTGCCAGCTCTGAGTTGGACAGGGCCTATCAGCCCCAGCATTTT. It yields the protein CASSELDRAYQPQHF. The full variable domain, its missing parts supplied by reference TRBV18 and TRBJ1-5, is NAGVMQNPRHLVRRRGQEARLRCSPMKGHSHVYWYRQLPEEGLKFMVYLQKENIIDESGMPKERFSAEFPKEGPSILRIQQVVRGDSAAYFCASSELDRAYQPQHFGDGTRLSIL.

The J gene is TRBJ2-5, the V gene TRBV2; possibly TRBD1 for D (6 bases). Germline loops: CDR1 SNHLY, CDR2 FYNNEI. This CDR3 comprises 13 residues. Trimming left V 6 bases short and J 5 bases short, with 13 bases between. CDR3 DNA sequence: TGTGCCAGCAGCCTGGACAGAAGGGAGACCCAGTACTTC. This sequence encodes CASSLDRRETQYF.

The chain links TRBV20-1 to TRBJ1-2, with TRBD1 matching 7 bases. CDR3 size: 15 residues. Looked up from germline, CDR1 is DFQATT and CDR2 is SNEGSKA (reference sequence). Losses at the gene ends were 4 bases for V and 1 base for J; bases not matched to a gene: 9. The CDR3 coding sequence is TGCAGTGCTACCTTGGGACAGCTCAATAACTATGGCTACACCTTC. Its translation: CSATLGQLNNYGYTF.

The CDR3 DNA reads TGTGCCAGCAGCTGGCAGAACAATGAGCAGTTCTTC. Its translation is CASSWQNNEQFF. J is TRBJ2-7 and V is TRBV5-6; D gene ambiguous. Judging by the DNA end, TRBJ2-1 fits better; the J call may be wrong. CDR3 length: 12 amino acids. The V gene's germline CDR1 is SGHDT and CDR2 YYEEEE.

The chain is built from TRBV6-2 or TRBV6-3 and TRBJ2-1; either TRBD1 or TRBD2 may supply D (5 bases each). Germline CDR1 reads MNHEY; CDR2 reads SVGEGT. Trimming pared 0 bases from V and 5 bases from J, leaving 14 bases between. The CDR3 sequence is 16 residues long. Here the CDR3 DNA reads TGTGCCAGCAGTTACTCCAGGGACGGACGGAACAATGAGCAGTTCTTC. Translated: CASSYSRDGRNNEQFF.

DNA of the CDR3: TGTGCCAGCATTCTCAGGGCTGGTTCACCCCTCCACTTT. Residues: CASILRAGSPLHF. V usage is TRBV6-6 and J usage is TRBJ1-6; TRBD1 might be the D (5 bases). Germline-derived CDR1 and CDR2 are MNHNY and SVGAGI (reference sequence). This CDR3 comprises 13 residues. Trimming pared 7 bases from V and 9 bases from J, leaving 13 bases between.

The table lists this clonotype with a few counts. This chain connects TRBV20-1 to TRBJ2-6, with D possibly being TRBD2 (5 bases). The CDR3 sequence is 15 residues long. The germline V gene has CDR1 DFQATT and CDR2 SNEGSKA (reference sequence). The V end lost 6 bases, the J end lost 6 bases, and 18 bases lay between the germline ends. The CDR3 sequence: CSASEGSEAANVLTF. The CDR3 DNA reads TGCAGTGCCAGCGAGGGTAGCGAGGCGGCCAACGTCCTGACTTTC.

The chain is built from TRBV7-7 and TRBJ2-1; D may be TRBD2 (5 bases). The CDR3 covers 17 residues. V lost 5 bases to trimming and J lost 10 bases, with 27 bases between them. Germline V lookup: CDR1 SSHAT, CDR2 FNYEAQ (reference sequence). The CDR3, as DNA: TGTGCCAGCAGCCTAGGCCCGGTCGGCCCGGTCGGGGAGGAGCAGTTCTTC. This encodes CASSLGPVGPVGEEQFF.

Only a few counts were recorded for this clonotype. The V gene is TRBV9, the J gene TRBJ2-1; 10 bases are a match to TRBD1. The end of the DNA aligns better with TRBJ2-7, so the J call may be wrong. CDR3 size: 15 residues. From germline, CDR1 is SGDLS and CDR2 YYNGEE. CDR3: CASSPQAGTGVEQYF. CDR3 coding DNA: TGTGCCAGCAGCCCCCAAGCCGGGACAGGGGTCGAGCAGTACTTC.

The chain recombines TRBV12-3 or TRBV12-4 with TRBJ1-4, with no clear D. The V gene lost 8 bases and the J gene lost 10 bases, with 14 bases spanning the gap. The CDR3 is 12 amino acids. In DNA, the CDR3 is TGTGCCAGCCAAATGGGGTACGGAAAACTGTTTTTT. Its protein product is CASQMGYGKLFF.